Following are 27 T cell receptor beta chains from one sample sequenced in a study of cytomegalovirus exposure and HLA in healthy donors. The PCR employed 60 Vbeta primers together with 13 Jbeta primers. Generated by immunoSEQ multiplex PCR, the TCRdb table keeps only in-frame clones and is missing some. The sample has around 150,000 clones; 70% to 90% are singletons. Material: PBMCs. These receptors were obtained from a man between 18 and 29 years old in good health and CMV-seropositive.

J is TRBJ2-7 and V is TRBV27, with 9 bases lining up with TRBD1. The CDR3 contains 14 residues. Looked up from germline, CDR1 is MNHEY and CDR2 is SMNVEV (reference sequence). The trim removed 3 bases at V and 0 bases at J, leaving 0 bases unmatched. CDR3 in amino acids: CASSLGQGSYEQYF. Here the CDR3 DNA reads TGTGCCAGCAGTTTGGGACAGGGCTCCTACGAGCAGTACTTC.

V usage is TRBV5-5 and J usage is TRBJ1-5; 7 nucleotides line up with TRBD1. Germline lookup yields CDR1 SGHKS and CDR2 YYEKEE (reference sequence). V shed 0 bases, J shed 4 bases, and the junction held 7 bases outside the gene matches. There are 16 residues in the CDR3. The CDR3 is CASSLEGGLRNQPQHF. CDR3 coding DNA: TGTGCCAGCAGCTTGGAAGGGGGCCTTAGGAATCAGCCCCAGCATTTT. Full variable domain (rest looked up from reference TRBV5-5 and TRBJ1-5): DAGVTQSPTHLIKTRGQQVTLRCSPISGHKSVSWYQQVLGQGPQFIFQYYEKEERGRGNFPDRFSARQFPNYSSELNVNALLLGDSALYLCASSLEGGLRNQPQHFGDGTRLSIL.

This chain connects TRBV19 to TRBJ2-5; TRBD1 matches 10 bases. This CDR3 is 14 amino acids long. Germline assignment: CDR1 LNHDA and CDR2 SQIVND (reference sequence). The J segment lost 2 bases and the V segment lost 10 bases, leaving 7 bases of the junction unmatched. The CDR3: CATRGQGGQETQYF. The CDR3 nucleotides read TGTGCCACCCGAGGACAGGGGGGTCAAGAGACCCAGTACTTC.

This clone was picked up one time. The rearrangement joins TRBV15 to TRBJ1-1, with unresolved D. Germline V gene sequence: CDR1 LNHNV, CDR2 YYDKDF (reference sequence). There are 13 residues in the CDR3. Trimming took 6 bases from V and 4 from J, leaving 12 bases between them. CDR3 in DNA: TGTGCCACCAGTAGCCGTCGAGGCACTGAAGCTTTCTTT. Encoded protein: CATSSRRGTEAFF.

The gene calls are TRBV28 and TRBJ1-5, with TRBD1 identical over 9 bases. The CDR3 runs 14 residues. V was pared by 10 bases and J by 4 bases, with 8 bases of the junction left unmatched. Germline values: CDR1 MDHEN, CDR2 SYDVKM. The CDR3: CATIDRGRNQPQHF. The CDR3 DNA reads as TGTGCCACCATCGACAGGGGGAGGAATCAGCCCCAGCATTTT.

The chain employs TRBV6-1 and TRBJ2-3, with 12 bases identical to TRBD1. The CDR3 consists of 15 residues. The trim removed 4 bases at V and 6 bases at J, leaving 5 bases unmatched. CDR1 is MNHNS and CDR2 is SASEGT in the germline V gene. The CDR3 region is CASSAPGQGADTQYF. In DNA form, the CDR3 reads TGTGCCAGCAGTGCTCCGGGACAGGGGGCCGATACGCAGTATTTT.

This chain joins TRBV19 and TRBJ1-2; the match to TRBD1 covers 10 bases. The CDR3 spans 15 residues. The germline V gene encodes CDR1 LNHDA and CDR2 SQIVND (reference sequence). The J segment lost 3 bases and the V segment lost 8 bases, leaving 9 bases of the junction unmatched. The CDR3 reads CASSGTGALHYGYTF. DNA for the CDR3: TGTGCCAGTTCAGGGACAGGGGCTTTGCACTATGGCTACACCTTC.

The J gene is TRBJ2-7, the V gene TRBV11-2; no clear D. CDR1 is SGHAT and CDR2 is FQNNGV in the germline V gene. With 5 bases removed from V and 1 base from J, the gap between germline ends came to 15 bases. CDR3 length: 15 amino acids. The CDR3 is CASSDVVGISYEQYF. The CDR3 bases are TGTGCCAGCAGCGACGTCGTGGGCATATCCTACGAGCAGTACTTC.

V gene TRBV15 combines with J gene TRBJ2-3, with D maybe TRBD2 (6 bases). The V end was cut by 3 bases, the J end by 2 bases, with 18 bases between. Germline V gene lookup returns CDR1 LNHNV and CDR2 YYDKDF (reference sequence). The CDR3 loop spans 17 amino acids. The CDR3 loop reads CATSSITGGVDTDTQYF. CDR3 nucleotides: TGTGCCACCAGCAGCATCACCGGGGGTGTGGACACAGATACGCAGTATTTT.

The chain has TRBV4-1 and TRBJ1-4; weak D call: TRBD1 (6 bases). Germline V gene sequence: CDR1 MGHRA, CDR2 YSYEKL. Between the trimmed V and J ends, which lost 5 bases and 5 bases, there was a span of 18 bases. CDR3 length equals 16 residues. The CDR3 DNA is TGCGCCAGCAGCGCCCCAGACAGGAGCCTGAATGAAAAACTGTTTTTT. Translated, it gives CASSAPDRSLNEKLFF.

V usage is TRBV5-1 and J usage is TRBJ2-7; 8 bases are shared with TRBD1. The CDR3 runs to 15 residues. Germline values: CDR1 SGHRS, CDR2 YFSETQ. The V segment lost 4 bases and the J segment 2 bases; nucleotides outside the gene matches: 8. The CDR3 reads CASSLWTGNAYEQYF. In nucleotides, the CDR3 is TGCGCCAGCAGCCTCTGGACAGGGAACGCCTACGAGCAGTACTTC.

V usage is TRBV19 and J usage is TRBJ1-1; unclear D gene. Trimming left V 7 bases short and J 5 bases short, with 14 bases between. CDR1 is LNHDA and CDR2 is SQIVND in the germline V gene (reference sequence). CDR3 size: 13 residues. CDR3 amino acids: CASTPDAGTEAFF. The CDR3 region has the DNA TGTGCCAGTACCCCCGACGCGGGGACTGAAGCTTTCTTT. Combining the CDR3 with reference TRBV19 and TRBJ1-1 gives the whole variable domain DGGITQSPKYLFRKEGQNVTLSCEQNLNHDAMYWYRQDPGQGLRLIYYSQIVNDFQKGDIAEGYSVSREKKESFPLTVTSAQKNPTAFYLCASTPDAGTEAFFGQGTRLTVV.

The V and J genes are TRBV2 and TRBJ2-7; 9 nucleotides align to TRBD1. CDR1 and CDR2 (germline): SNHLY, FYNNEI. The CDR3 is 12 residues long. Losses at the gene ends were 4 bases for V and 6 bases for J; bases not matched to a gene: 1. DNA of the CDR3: TGTGCCAGCAGTGGGACAGGGGCCGAGCAGTACTTC. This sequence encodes CASSGTGAEQYF.

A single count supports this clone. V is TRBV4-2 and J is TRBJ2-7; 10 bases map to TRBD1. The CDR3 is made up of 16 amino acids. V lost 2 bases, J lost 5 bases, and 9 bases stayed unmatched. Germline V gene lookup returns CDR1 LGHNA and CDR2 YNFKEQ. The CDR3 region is CASSQNRRDRGHEQYF. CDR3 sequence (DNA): TGTGCCAGCAGCCAAAACCGCCGGGACAGGGGCCACGAGCAGTACTTC.

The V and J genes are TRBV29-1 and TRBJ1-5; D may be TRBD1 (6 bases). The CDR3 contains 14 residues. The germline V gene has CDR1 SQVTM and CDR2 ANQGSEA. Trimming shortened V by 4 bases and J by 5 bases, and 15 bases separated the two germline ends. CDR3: CSVGKDRCYQPQHF. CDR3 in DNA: TGCAGCGTTGGTAAAGACAGGTGCTATCAGCCCCAGCATTTT. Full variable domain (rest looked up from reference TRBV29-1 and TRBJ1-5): SAVISQKPSRDICQRGTSLTIQCQVDSQVTMMFWYRQQPGQSLTLIATANQGSEATYESGFVIDKFPISRPNLTFSTLTVSNMSPEDSSIYLCSVGKDRCYQPQHFGDGTRLSIL.

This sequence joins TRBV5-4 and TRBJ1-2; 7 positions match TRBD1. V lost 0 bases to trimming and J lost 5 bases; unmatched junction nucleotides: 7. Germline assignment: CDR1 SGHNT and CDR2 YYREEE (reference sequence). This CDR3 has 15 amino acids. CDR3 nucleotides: TGTGCCAGCAGCTTGGAGGGGACAGCCGATTATGGCTACACCTTC. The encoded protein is CASSLEGTADYGYTF.

The CDR3 loop reads CASSPPQTETQYF. Here the CDR3 DNA reads TGTGCCAGCTCACCACCACAAACAGAGACCCAGTACTTC. The chain carries TRBV18 and TRBJ2-5; the D is unclear. This CDR3 contains 13 residues. CDR1 KGHSH and CDR2 LQKENI come from the germline V gene. V was pared by 0 bases and J by 4 bases, with 6 bases between.

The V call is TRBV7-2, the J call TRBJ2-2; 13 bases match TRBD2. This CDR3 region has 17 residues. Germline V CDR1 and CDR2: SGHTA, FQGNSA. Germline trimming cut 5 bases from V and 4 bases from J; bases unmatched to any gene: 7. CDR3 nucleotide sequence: TGTGCCAGCAGCCAGGGACTAGCGGGGTCGGTCACCGGGGAGCTGTTTTTT. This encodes CASSQGLAGSVTGELFF.

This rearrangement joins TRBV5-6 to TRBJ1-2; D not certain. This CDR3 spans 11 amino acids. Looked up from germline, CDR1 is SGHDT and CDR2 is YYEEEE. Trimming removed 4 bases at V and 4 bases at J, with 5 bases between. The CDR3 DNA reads TGTGCCAGCAGCCTACGCTATGGCTACACCTTC. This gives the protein CASSLRYGYTF.

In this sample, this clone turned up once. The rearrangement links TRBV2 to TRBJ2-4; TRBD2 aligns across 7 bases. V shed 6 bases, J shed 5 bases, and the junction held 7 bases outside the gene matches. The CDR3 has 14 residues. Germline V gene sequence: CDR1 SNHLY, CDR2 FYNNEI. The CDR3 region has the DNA TGTGCCAGCAGGCAGGAGAGCGGGGAAAACATTCAGTACTTC. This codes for CASRQESGENIQYF.

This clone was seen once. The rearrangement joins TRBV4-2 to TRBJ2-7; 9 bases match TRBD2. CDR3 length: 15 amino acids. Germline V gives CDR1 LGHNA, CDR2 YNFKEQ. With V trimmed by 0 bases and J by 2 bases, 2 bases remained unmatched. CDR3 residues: CASSQDLAGAYEQYF. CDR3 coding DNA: TGTGCCAGCAGCCAAGATTTAGCGGGGGCCTACGAGCAGTACTTC.

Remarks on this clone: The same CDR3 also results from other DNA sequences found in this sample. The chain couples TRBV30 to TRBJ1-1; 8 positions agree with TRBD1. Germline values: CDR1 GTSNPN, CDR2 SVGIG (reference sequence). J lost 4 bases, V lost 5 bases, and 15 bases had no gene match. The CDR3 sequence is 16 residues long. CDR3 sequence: CAWLLSRTGSSTEAFF. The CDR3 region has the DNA TGTGCCTGGCTTCTCAGCCGGACAGGGTCAAGCACTGAAGCTTTCTTT. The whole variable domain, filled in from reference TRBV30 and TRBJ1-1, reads SQTIHQWPATLVQPVGSPLSLECTVEGTSNPNLYWYRQAAGRGLQLLFYSVGIGQISSEVPQNLSASRPQDRQFILSSKKLLLSDSGFYLCAWLLSRTGSSTEAFFGQGTRLTVV.

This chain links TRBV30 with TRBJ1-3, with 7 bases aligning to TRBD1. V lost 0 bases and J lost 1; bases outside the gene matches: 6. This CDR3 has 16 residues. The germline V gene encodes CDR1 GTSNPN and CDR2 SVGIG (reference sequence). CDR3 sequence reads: CAWSVRGRGSGNTIYF. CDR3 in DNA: TGTGCCTGGAGTGTACGTGGCAGGGGGTCTGGAAACACCATATATTTT.

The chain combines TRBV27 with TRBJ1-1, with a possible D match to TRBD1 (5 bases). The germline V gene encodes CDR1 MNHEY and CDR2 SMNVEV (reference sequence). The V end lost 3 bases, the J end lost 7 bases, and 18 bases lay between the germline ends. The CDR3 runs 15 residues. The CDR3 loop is CASSFGARDLGEAFF. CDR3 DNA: TGTGCCAGCAGTTTCGGAGCCAGGGATTTGGGTGAAGCTTTCTTT.

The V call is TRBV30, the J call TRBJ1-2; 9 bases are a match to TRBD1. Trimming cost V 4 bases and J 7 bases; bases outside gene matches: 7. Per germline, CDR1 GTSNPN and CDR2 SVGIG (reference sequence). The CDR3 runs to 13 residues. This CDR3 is CAWISDRGFGYTF. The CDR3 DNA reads TGTGCCTGGATTTCGGACAGGGGATTTGGCTACACCTTC.

Here the CDR3 reads CASSLQTSGVGDTQYF. The CDR3 DNA reads as TGTGCCAGCAGTCTTCAGACTAGCGGGGTGGGCGATACGCAGTATTTT. The rearrangement links TRBV25-1 to TRBJ2-3, with 11 bases lining up with TRBD2. The V and J ends lost 5 bases and 6 bases, in that order; junction bases with no gene match: 10. The germline V gene has CDR1 MGHDK and CDR2 SYGVNS. The CDR3 length is 16 residues.

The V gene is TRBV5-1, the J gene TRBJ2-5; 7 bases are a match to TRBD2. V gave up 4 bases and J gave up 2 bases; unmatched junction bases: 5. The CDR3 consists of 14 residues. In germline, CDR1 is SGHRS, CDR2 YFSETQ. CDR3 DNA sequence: TGCGCCAGCAGCCATAGCGGGCTTCAAGAGACCCAGTACTTC. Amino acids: CASSHSGLQETQYF.